Included here is one TCR beta chain sequence, with context. These data are taken from a study of blood T cell repertoires in COVID-19. On the study more broadly: From the United States, Italy and Spain came samples of acute and convalescent COVID-19. T cells, B-cell-depleted T cells, or PBMCs supplied cDNA or gDNA.

Original data processing: Reference gene primers were amplified, and this amplification served to estimate nucleated cell counts. Profiling relied on immunoSEQ multiplex PCR, and the TCRdb table lists in-frame clones only, not all of them. The V and J calls and clone size are taken from that table; D and trimming were inferred from the DNA. The table shows roughly 55,000 clones, with 70% to 80% occurring only once. The germline CDR1 and CDR2 sequences are LGHNA and YSLEER. This CDR3 contains 17 residues. V gave up 2 bases and J gave up 1 base; unmatched junction bases: 10. The TCR comes from a human donor in a cohort sampled during active COVID-19. The sample taken for sequencing was peripheral blood. The chain is built from TRBV4-3 and TRBJ2-7, with 8 bases lining up with TRBD2. The CDR3 region is CASSQLPGVAGSYEQYF. CDR3 nucleotide sequence: TGCGCCAGCAGCCAACTCCCGGGGGTAGCGGGGTCCTACGAGCAGTACTTC.